What follows describes a single TCR beta chain. Its antigen is unknown. This entry comes from a study of T-cell memory formation after mild COVID-19. Study outcomes and limitations: Later expanders leaned CD4+, whereas clones that contracted between day 15 and 85 were balanced CD4/CD8. Day 37-peaking second-wave clones had unconfirmed SARS-CoV-2 specificity. CD4+ clones that contracted lay mainly in CM and EM; CD8+ ones lay in EMRA.

This CDR3 spans 10 amino acids. Germline V gene lookup returns CDR1 MNHEY and CDR2 SMNVEV (reference sequence). The V end was cut by 8 bases, the J end by 8 bases, with 6 bases between. Constant-segment-primed 5'RACE gave TCR alpha and TCR beta cDNA libraries with sample barcodes and UMIs. Each CDR3 protein is one row after TCRdb ran MiXCR on the 5' RACE reads. The table shows fewer than 200,000 distinct CDR3 sequences, with roughly 20% occurring only once. The sequence came from a man aged 18 to 29 who had mild COVID-19 (a few samples of this study predate the infection). Cell type and time point are not known. The rearrangement joins TRBV27 to TRBJ2-2; D gene uncertain. The sequenced sample consisted of PBMCs or a T cell subset sorted from them (not recorded which). The CDR3 coding sequence is TGTGCCAGCGGGTTGGGGGAGCTGTTTTTT. Translating gives CASGLGELFF.